Detailed here is one T cell receptor (beta chain). This sample stems from a study of blood T cell repertoires in COVID-19. Across the study: Some COVID-19 samples were acute and others convalescent; all came from the United States, Italy and Spain. T cells, B-cell-depleted T cells, or PBMCs provided the cDNA or gDNA that served as material.

The length of the CDR3 is 19 residues. Germline V gene data show CDR1 as MNHEY and CDR2 as SVGEGT. The V and J ends lost 0 bases and 2 bases, in that order; junction bases with no gene match: 16. In the original workflow: Reference gene primer amplification gave estimated nucleated cell counts. TCRdb's table, derived via immunoSEQ multiplex PCR, lists solely in-frame clones and lacks some. That table supplies the V and J calls and clone size; D and trimming were determined from the DNA. This table holds tens of thousands of clones, 83% found once. The TCR originated in a woman older than 75 with acute or convalescent COVID-19. The V and J genes are TRBV6-2 or TRBV6-3 and TRBJ2-7; TRBD1 agrees at 7 bases. Source material: peripheral blood. The CDR3 coding sequence is TGTGCCAGCAGTTACTCGAGGAGAGGCAACAGGGGAAGGGCCTACGAGCAGTACTTC. Protein sequence: CASSYSRRGNRGRAYEQYF.